The clone carrying this T cell receptor (beta chain) was recorded a few times. Its target is unknown. The CDR3 is 11 amino acids. Trimming removed 3 bases from V and 5 bases from J, with 6 bases in between. CDR1 is SGHRS and CDR2 is YFSETQ in the germline V gene. Purified naive CD4+ T cells were depleted of CD25+ Tregs. General observations from the study: Tumor Tregs overlapped most with tumor, then blood, naive CD4+ cells.

Semi-nested PCR with Nested Universal Primer A followed constant-region reverse priming of full-length variable regions. TCRdb reprocessed the 5' RACE reads with MiXCR, giving one entry per CDR3 protein. The data contain some 31,000 distinct CDR3 sequences, about a quarter of them singletons. J is TRBJ2-7 and V is TRBV5-1; no firm D call. The sequence derives from a female donor with breast cancer. The sample taken for sequencing was naive CD4+ T cells sorted from a lymph node. The subset was: naive CD4+ T cells, CD4+CD45RA+CD25-. The CDR3 DNA follows: TGCGCCAGCAGCTCATCGGACGAGCAGTACTTC. Its protein is CASSSSDEQYF. Combining the CDR3 with reference TRBV5-1 and TRBJ2-7 gives the whole variable domain KAGVTQTPRYLIKTRGQQVTLSCSPISGHRSVSWYQQTPGQGLQFLFEYFSETQRNKGNFPGRFSGRQFSNSRSEMNVSTLELGDSALYLCASSSSDEQYFGPGTRLTVT.